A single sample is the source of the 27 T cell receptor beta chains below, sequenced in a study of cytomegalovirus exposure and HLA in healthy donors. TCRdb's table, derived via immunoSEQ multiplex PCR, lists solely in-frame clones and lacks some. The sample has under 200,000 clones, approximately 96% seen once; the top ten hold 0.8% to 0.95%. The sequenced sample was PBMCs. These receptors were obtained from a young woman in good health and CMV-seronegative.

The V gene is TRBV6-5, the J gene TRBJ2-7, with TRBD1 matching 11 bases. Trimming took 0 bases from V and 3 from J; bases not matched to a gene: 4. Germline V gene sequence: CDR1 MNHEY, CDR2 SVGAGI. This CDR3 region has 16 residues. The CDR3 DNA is TGTGCCAGCAGTTACTCGGTTGGGACAGGGGGCTACGAGCAGTACTTC. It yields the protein CASSYSVGTGGYEQYF.

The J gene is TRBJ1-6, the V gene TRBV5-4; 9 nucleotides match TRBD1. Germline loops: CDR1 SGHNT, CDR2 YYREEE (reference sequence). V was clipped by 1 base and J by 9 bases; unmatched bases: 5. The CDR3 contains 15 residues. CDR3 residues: CASSLKTGGGSPLHF. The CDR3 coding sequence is TGTGCCAGCAGCTTGAAGACAGGGGGAGGTTCACCCCTCCACTTT.

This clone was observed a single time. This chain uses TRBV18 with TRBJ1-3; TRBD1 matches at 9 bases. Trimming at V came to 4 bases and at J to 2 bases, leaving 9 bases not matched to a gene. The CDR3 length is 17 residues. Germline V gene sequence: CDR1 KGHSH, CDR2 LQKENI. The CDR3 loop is CASSHGQGSTAGNTIYF. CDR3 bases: TGTGCCAGCTCACACGGACAGGGGAGCACGGCTGGAAACACCATATATTTT.

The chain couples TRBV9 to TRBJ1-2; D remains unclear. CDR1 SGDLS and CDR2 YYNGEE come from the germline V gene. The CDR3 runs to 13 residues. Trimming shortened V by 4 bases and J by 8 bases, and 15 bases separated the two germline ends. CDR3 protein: CASSPVPGLGYTF. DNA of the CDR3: TGTGCCAGCAGCCCCGTCCCAGGTCTCGGCTACACCTTC.

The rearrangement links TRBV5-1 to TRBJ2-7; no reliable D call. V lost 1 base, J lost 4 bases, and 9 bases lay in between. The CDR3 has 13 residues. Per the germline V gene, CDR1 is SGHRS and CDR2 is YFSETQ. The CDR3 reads CASSLPGTYEQYF. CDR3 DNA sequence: TGCGCCAGCAGCTTGCCAGGAACTTACGAGCAGTACTTC.

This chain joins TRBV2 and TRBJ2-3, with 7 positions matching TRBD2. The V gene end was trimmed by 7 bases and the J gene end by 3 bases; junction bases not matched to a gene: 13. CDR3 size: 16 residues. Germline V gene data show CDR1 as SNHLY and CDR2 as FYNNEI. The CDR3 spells CASKLETGLPTDTQYF. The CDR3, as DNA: TGTGCCAGCAAACTCGAAACGGGACTACCAACAGATACGCAGTATTTT.

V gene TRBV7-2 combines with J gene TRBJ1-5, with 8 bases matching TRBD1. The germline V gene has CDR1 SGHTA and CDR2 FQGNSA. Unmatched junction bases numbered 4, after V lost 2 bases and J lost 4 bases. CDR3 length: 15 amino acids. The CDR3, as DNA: TGTGCCAGCAGCTTAAGGGGACAGGCTAATCAGCCCCAGCATTTT. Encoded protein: CASSLRGQANQPQHF.

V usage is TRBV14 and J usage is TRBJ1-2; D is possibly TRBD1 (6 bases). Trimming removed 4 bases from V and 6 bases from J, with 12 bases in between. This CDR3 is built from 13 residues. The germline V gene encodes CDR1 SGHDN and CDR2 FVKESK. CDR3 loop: CASSLIGQHGYTF. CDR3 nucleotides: TGTGCCAGCAGCCTAATAGGACAGCATGGCTACACCTTC.

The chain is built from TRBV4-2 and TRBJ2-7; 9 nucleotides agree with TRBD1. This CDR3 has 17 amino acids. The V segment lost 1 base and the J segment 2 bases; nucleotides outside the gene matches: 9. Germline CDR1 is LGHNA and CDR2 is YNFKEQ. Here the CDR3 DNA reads TGTGCCAGCAGCCAAGGAGAACAGGGGGCTGTTCCCTACGAGCAGTACTTC. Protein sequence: CASSQGEQGAVPYEQYF.

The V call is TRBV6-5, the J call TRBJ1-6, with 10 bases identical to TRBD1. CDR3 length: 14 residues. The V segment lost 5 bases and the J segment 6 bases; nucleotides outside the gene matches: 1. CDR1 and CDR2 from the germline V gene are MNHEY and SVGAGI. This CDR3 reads CASSRTGGNSPLHF. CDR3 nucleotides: TGTGCCAGCAGTCGGACAGGGGGTAATTCACCCCTCCACTTT.

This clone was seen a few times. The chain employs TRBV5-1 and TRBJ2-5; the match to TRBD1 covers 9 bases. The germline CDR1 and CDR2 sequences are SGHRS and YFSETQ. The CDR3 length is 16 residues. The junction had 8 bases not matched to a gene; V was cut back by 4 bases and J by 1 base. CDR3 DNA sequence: TGCGCCAGCAGCAAGGGACAGGGCGTGGGCCAAGAGACCCAGTACTTC. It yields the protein CASSKGQGVGQETQYF.

The CDR3 DNA is TGTGCCAGCAGCTTAGATTTGCGTCAATACTCTGGGGCCAACGTCCTGACTTTC. Amino acids: CASSLDLRQYSGANVLTF. The chain is built from TRBV7-9 and TRBJ2-6, with D hard to call. Trimming shortened V by 1 base and J by 0 bases, and 13 bases separated the two germline ends. Germline-derived CDR1 and CDR2 are SEHNR and FQNEAQ (reference sequence). This CDR3 region has 18 residues.

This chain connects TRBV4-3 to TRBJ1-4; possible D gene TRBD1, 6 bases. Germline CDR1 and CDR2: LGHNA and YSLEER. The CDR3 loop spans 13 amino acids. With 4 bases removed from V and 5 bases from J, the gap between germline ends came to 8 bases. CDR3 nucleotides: TGCGCCAGCAGCCTCGGACAGAATGAAAAACTGTTTTTT. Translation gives CASSLGQNEKLFF.

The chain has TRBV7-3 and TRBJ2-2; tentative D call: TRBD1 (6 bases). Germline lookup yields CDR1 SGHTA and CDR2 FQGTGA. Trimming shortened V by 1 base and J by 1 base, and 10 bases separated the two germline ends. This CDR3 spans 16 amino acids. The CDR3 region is CASSLRMGQNTGELFF. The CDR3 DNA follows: TGTGCCAGCAGCTTAAGGATGGGACAGAACACCGGGGAGCTGTTTTTT.

The CDR3 protein is CASSSSGGASEQYF. In DNA, the CDR3 is TGCGCCAGCAGCTCTAGCGGGGGGGCTTCCGAGCAGTACTTC. The chain combines TRBV5-1 with TRBJ2-7; 12 bases map to TRBD2. Germline lookup yields CDR1 SGHRS and CDR2 YFSETQ. This CDR3 is 14 amino acids long. Losses at the gene ends were 3 bases for V and 6 bases for J; bases not matched to a gene: 4.

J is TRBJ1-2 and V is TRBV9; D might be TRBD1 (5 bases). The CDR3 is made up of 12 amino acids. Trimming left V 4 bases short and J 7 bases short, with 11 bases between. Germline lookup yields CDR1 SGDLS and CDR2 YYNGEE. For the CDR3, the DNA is TGTGCCAGCAGCACCCCAGGGTCTGGCTACACCTTC. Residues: CASSTPGSGYTF.

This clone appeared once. The CDR3: CSVGRLAGPNTGELFF. CDR3 coding DNA: TGCAGCGTTGGACGACTAGCGGGGCCGAACACCGGGGAGCTGTTTTTT. The chain recombines TRBV29-1 with TRBJ2-2; 11 bases line up with TRBD2. Trimming removed 4 bases from V and 0 bases from J; junction bases left unmatched: 4. The CDR3 has 16 amino acids. Germline-derived CDR1 and CDR2 are SQVTM and ANQGSEA.

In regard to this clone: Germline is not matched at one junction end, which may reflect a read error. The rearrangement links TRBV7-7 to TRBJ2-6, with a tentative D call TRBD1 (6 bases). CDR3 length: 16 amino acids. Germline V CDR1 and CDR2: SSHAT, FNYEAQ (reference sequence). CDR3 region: CASSLNPGAGANVLTF. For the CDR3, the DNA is TGTGCTAGCAGCTTAAACCCAGGGGCTGGGGCCAACGTCCTGACTTTC.

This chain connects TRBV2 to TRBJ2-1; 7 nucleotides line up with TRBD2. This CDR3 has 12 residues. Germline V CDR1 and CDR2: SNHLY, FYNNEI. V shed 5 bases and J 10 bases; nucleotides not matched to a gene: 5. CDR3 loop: CASSRLANEQFF. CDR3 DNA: TGTGCCAGCAGTCGACTAGCCAACGAGCAGTTCTTC.

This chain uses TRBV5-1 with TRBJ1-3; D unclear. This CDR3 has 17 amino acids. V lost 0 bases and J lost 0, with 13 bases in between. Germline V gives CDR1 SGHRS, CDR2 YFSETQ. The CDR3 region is CASSLVSAGASGNTIYF. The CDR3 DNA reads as TGCGCCAGCAGCTTGGTGTCAGCGGGAGCCTCTGGAAACACCATATATTTT.

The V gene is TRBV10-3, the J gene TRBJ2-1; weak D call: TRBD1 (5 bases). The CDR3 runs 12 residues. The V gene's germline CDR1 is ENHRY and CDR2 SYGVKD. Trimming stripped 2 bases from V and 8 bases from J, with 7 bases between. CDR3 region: CAISEKGYEQFF. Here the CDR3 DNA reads TGTGCCATCAGTGAGAAGGGGTATGAGCAGTTCTTC.

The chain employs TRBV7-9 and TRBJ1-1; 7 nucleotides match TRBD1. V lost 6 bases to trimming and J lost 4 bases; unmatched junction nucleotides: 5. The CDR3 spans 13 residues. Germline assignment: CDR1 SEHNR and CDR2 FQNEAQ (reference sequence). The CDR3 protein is CASRPQGSTEAFF. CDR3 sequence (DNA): TGTGCCAGCAGGCCACAGGGGTCCACTGAAGCTTTCTTT. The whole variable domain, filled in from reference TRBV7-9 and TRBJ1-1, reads DTGVSQNPRHKITKRGQNVTFRCDPISEHNRLYWYRQTLGQGPEFLTYFQNEAQLEKSRLLSDRFSAERPKGSFSTLEIQRTEQGDSAMYLCASRPQGSTEAFFGQGTRLTVV.

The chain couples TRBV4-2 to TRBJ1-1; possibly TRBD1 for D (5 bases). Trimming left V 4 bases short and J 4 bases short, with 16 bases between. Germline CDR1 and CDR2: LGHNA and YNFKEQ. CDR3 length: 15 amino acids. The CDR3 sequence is CASSPSRGGGTEAFF. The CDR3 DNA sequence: TGTGCCAGCAGCCCAAGTCGGGGGGGAGGCACTGAAGCTTTCTTT.

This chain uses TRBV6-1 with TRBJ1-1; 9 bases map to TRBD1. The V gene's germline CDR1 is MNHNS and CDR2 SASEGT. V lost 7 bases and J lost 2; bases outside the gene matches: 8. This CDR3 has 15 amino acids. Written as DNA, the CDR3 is TGTGCCAGCAAAACAGGGGGCGCGGGTAACACTGAAGCTTTCTTT. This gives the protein CASKTGGAGNTEAFF.

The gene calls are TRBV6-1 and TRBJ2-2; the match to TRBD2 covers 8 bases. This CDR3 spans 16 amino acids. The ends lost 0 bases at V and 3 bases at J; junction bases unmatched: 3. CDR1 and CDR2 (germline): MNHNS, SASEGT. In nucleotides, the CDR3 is TGTGCCAGCAGTGAAGCAGGTAGCGGGGACACCGGGGAGCTGTTTTTT. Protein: CASSEAGSGDTGELFF.

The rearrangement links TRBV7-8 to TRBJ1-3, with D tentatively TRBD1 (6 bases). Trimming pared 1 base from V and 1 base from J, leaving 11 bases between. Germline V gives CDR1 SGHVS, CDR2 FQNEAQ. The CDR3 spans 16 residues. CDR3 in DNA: TGTGCCAGCAGCTTAGACAGGGTGATTTCTGGAAACACCATATATTTT. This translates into CASSLDRVISGNTIYF.

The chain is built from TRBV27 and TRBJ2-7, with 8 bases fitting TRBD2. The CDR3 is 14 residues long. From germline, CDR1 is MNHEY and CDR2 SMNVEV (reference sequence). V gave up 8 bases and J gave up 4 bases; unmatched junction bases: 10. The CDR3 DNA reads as TGTGCCAGCGCCCGCCGGGAGGGGTCTTACGAGCAGTACTTC. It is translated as CASARREGSYEQYF.